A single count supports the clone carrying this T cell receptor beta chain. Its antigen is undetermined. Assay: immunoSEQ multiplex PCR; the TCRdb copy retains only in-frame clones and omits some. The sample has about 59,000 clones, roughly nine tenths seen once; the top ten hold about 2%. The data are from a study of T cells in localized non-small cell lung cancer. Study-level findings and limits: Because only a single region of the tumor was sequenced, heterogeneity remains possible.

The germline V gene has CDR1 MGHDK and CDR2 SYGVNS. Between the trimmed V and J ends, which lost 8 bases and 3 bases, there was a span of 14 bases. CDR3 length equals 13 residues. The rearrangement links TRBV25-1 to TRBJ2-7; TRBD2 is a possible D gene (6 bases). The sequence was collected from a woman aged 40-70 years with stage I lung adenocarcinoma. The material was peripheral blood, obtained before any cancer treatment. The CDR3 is CASGGIGGYEQYF. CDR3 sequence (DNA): TGTGCCAGCGGGGGGATAGGCGGCTACGAGCAGTACTTC.